The clone carrying this T cell receptor beta chain was found many times. This sample is drawn from a study of T-cell reconstitution after alpha-beta-depleted transplantation in children. Unique molecular identifiers were used in preparing the TCRbeta library. A single record per CDR3 protein comes from TCRdb applying MiXCR to the PCR reads. Among about 120,000 distinct CDR3 sequences listed, 10% to 13% were seen once. The CDR3 has 15 residues. V shed 3 bases and J shed 3 bases, with 12 bases lying between them. Germline V gene data show CDR1 as MDHEN and CDR2 as SYDVKM. This TCR was recovered from a human donor who donated a stem cell graft to a child with acute lymphoblastic leukemia. This sample comprised PBMCs from the stem cell graft donor, obtained from the stem cell graft. This sequence joins TRBV28 and TRBJ1-5; TRBD1 might be the D (6 bases). The CDR3 DNA follows: TGTGCCAGCAGTTTGGGGGGGGGCCCCAATCAGCCCCAGCATTTT. Residues: CASSLGGGPNQPQHF.